Described below is a single TCR beta chain sequence and its context. V was pared by 5 bases and J by 5 bases, with 6 bases of the junction left unmatched. CDR3 length: 14 residues. Germline V gene sequence: CDR1 SGHTA, CDR2 FQGNSA. Under the authors' procedure: Reference gene primer amplification gave estimated nucleated cell counts. Repertoires were generated with immunoSEQ multiplex PCR, while TCRdb's copy carries only in-frame clones and drops some. The V and J calls and clone size are taken from that table; D and trimming were inferred from the DNA. The sample records some 180,000 clones, about 88% being singletons. Seattle patients were enrolled during active infection and followed longitudinally. The data stem from a study of blood T cell repertoires in COVID-19. Across the whole study: Samples representing acute and convalescent COVID-19 were sourced from the United States, Italy and Spain. Sources were T cells, B-cell-depleted T cells, or PBMCs; the material itself was cDNA or gDNA.

Source material: peripheral blood. This sequence originates from a woman of 80 years or more with COVID-19, enrolled during active disease. This chain links TRBV7-2 with TRBJ2-1; 7 bases agree with TRBD2. The CDR3 loop reads CASSAQLANNEQFF. CDR3 in DNA: TGTGCCAGCAGCGCCCAACTAGCGAACAATGAGCAGTTCTTC.